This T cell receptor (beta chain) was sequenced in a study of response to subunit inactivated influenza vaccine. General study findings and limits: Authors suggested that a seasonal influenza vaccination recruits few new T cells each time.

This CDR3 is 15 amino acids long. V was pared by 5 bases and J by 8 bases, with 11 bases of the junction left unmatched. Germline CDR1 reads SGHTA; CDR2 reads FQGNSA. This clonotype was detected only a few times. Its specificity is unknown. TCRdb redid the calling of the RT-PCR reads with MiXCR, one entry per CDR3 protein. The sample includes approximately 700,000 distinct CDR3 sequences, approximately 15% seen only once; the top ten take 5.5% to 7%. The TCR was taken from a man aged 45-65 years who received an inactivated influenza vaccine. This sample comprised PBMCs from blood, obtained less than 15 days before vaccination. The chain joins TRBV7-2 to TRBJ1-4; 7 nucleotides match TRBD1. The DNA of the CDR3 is TGTGCCAGCAGCGTACCGACAGGGAGACGCGAAAAACTGTTTTTT. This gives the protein CASSVPTGRREKLFF.